Listed below are T cell receptor beta chains from one sample, sequenced in a study of T cells expressing NK-cell markers. TCRdb re-called the 5' RACE reads and catalogs CDR3 proteins one per entry, DNA excluded. The sample's table shows about 460,000 distinct CDR3 sequences. The sample was blood T cells: a sorted CD56 or NKG2C T cell subset, CD4+ or CD8+ T cells, or bulk PBMC T cells (not recorded which). The receptors here all came from a woman aged 45-65 years in good health. Both conserved end residues are part of each CDR3.

V	J	length	CDR3
TRBV29-1	TRBJ1-1	14	CSAGGQGARTEAFF
TRBV29-1	TRBJ2-1	15	CSATFGVSSYNEQFF
TRBV12-3/TRBV12-4	TRBJ2-1	17	CASSLASPGLAVNEQFF
TRBV7-6	TRBJ1-6	15	CASSLVGRGNSPLHF
TRBV29-1	TRBJ2-2	13	CSVIGTGVGELFF
TRBV12-3/TRBV12-4	TRBJ1-5	14	CASTLGDLNQPQHF
TRBV4-2	TRBJ2-1	15	CASSRERISYNEQFF
TRBV18	TRBJ2-3	16	CASSPPATGGTNTQYF
TRBV5-1	TRBJ1-4	14	CASSLAQGNEKLFF
TRBV7-2	TRBJ1-5	15	CASSLIPGPGLPQHF
TRBV20-1	TRBJ2-5	13	CSATAQGRGTQYF
TRBV27	TRBJ2-3	14	CASSFEGWADTQYF
TRBV20-1	TRBJ2-1	14	CSAIGGKLDNEQFF
TRBV12-3/TRBV12-4	TRBJ2-1	16	CASSLGISGNLNEQFF
TRBV15	TRBJ2-5	16	CATSLGRTGGPGTQYF
TRBV20-1	TRBJ2-4	14	CSVTEWGAKNIQYF
TRBV15	TRBJ1-1	15	CATSPGGRGRSEAFF
TRBV5-1	TRBJ2-3	14	CASSLLLSTDTQYF
TRBV6-5	TRBJ1-1	15	CASSPHYGGNTEAFF
TRBV5-5	TRBJ2-3	15	CASSLDGFRTDTQYF
TRBV14	TRBJ2-2	17	CASSQRNWLLKPGELFF
TRBV30	TRBJ2-1	15	CAWNLLAGVENEQFF
TRBV7-2	TRBJ2-4	14	CASRRGGSKNIQYF